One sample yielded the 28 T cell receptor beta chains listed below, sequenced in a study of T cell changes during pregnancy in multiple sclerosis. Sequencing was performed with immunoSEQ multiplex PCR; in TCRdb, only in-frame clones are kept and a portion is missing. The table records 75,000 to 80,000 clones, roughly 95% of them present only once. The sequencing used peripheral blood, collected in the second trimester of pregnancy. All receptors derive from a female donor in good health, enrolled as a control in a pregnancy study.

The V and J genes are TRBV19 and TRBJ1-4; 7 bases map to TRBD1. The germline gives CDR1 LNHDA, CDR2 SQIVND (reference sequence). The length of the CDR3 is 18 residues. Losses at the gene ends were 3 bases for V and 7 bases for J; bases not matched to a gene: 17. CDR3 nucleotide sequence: TGTGCCAGTAGTATGAGGCCGGGGACAGCCATCCAGGTTGAAAAACTGTTTTTT. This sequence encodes CASSMRPGTAIQVEKLFF.

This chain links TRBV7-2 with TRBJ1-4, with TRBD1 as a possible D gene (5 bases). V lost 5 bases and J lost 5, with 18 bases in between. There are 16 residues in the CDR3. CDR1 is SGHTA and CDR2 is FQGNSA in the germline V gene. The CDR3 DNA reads TGTGCCAGCAGCATCCAATCAGGACAACGGAATGAAAAACTGTTTTTT. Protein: CASSIQSGQRNEKLFF.

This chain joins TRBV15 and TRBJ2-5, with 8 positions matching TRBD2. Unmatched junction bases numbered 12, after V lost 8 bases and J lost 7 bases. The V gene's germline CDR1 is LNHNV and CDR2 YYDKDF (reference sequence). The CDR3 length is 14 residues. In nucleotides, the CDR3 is TGTGCCACCGCAGAGAGCGGGGGCAAAGGGACCCAGTACTTC. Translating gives CATAESGGKGTQYF.

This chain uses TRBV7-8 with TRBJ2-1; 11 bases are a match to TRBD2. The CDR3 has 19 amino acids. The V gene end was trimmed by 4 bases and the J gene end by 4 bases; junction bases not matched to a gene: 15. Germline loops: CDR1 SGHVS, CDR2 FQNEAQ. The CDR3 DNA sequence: TGTGCCAGCAGCTCAGAAGCGGGGGGGCTAGCGGGGGGATACAATGAGCAGTTCTTC. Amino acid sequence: CASSSEAGGLAGGYNEQFF.

CDR3 nucleotide sequence: TGTGCCAGCAGCCCAGGGGGGTCTTACAATGAGCAGTTCTTC. This translates into CASSPGGSYNEQFF. This chain connects TRBV27 to TRBJ2-1; D may be TRBD1 (7 bases). Trimming cost V 6 bases and J 4 bases, with 13 bases left between them. CDR1 MNHEY and CDR2 SMNVEV come from the germline V gene (reference sequence). The CDR3 length is 14 residues.

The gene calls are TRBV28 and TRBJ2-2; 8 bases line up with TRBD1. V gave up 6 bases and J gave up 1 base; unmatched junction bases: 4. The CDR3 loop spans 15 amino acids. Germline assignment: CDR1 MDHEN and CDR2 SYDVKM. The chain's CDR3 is CASRGTGMNTGELFF. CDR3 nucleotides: TGTGCCAGCAGGGGGACAGGCATGAACACCGGGGAGCTGTTTTTT.

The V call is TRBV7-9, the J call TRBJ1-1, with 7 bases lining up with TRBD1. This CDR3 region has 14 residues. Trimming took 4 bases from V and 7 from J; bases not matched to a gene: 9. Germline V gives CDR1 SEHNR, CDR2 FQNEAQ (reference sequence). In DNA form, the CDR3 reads TGTGCCAGCAGCTCGTTACAGGGGAGGAATGAAGCTTTCTTT. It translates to CASSSLQGRNEAFF.

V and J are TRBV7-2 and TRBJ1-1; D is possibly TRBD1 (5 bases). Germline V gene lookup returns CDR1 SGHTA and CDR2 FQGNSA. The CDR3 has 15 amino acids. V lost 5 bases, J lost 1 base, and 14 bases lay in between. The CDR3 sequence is CASSGGLLENTEAFF. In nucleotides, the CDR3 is TGTGCCAGCAGCGGGGGACTACTAGAGAACACTGAAGCTTTCTTT.

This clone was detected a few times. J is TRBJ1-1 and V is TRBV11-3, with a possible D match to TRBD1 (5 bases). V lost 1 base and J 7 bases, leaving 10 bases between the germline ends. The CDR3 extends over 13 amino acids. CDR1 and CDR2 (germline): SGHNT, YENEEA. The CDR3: CASSLVQDFEAFF. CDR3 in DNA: TGTGCCAGCAGCTTAGTACAGGATTTTGAAGCTTTCTTT. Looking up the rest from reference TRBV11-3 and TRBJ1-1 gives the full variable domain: EAGVVQSPRYKIIEKKQPVAFWCNPISGHNTLYWYLQNLGQGPELLIRYENEEAVDDSQLPKDRFSAERLKGVDSTLKIQPAELGDSAVYLCASSLVQDFEAFFGQGTRLTVV.

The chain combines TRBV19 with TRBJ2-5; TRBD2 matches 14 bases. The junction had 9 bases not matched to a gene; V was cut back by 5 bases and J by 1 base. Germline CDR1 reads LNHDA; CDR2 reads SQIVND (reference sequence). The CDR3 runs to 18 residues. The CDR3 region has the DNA TGTGCCAGTAGTCTTCGACTAGCGGGGGGGCCGCCCCAAGAGACCCAGTACTTC. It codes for CASSLRLAGGPPQETQYF.

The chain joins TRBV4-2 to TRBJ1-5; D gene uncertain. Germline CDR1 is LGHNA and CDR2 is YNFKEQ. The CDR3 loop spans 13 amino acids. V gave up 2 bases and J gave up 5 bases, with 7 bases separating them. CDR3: CASSQSGDQPQHF. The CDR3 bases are TGTGCCAGCAGCCAATCCGGAGATCAGCCCCAGCATTTT.

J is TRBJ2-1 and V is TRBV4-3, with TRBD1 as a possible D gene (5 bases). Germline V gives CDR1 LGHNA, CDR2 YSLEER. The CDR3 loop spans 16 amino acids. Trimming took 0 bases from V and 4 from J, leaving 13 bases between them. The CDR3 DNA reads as TGCGCCAGCAGCCAAGATCGCAGACAGAGATACAATGAGCAGTTCTTC. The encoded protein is CASSQDRRQRYNEQFF.

Written as DNA, the CDR3 is TGCGCCAGCAGCTCGGGGGGGGCTACCTCTAATGAGCAGTTCTTC. Residues: CASSSGGATSNEQFF. The chain is built from TRBV5-1 and TRBJ2-1; 8 nucleotides align to TRBD2. Germline CDR1 SGHRS, CDR2 YFSETQ. V lost 3 bases to trimming and J lost 7 bases; unmatched junction nucleotides: 9. The CDR3 length is 15 residues. The full variable domain, rest sourced from reference TRBV5-1 and TRBJ2-1, is KAGVTQTPRYLIKTRGQQVTLSCSPISGHRSVSWYQQTPGQGLQFLFEYFSETQRNKGNFPGRFSGRQFSNSRSEMNVSTLELGDSALYLCASSSGGATSNEQFFGPGTRLTVL.

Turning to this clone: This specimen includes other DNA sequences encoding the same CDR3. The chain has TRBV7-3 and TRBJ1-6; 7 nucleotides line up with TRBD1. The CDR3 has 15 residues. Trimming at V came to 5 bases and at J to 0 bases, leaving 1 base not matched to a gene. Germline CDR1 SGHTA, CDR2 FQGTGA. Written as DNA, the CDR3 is TGTGCCAGCAGCCGGGACAGCTCCTATAATTCACCCCTCCACTTT. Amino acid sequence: CASSRDSSYNSPLHF.

CDR3 in amino acids: CASSSRVVRATDTQYF. The DNA of the CDR3 is TGTGCCAGCAGCTCCCGTGTTGTCAGGGCCACAGATACGCAGTATTTT. This chain connects TRBV7-9 to TRBJ2-3, with a possible D match to TRBD1 (5 bases). CDR1 and CDR2 (germline): SEHNR, FQNEAQ (reference sequence). Between the trimmed V and J ends, which lost 4 bases and 2 bases, there was a span of 16 bases. The CDR3 contains 16 residues.

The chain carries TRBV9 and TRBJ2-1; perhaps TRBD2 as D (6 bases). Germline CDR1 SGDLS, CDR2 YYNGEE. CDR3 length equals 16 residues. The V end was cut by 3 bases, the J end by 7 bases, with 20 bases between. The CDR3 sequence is CASSGSGTSGRNEQFF. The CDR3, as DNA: TGTGCCAGCAGCGGTTCCGGGACTTCTGGCAGAAATGAGCAGTTCTTC.

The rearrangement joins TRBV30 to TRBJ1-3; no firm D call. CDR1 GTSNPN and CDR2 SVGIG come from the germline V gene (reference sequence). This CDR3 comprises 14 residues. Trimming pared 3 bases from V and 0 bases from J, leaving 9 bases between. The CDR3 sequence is CAWSSVSSGNTIYF. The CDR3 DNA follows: TGTGCCTGGAGCTCAGTAAGCTCTGGAAACACCATATATTTT.

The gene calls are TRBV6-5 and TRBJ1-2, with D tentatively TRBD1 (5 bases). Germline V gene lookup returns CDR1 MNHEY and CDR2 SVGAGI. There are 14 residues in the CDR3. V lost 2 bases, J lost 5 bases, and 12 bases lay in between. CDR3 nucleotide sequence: TGTGCCAGCAGTTACGACCGGGCAGGGTATGGCTACACCTTC. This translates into CASSYDRAGYGYTF.

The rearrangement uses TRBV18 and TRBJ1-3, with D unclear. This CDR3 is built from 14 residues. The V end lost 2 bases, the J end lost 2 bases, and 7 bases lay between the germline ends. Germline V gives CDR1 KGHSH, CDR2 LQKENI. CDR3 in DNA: TGTGCCAGCTCACCATCCACTCCTGGAAACACCATATATTTT. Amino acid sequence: CASSPSTPGNTIYF.

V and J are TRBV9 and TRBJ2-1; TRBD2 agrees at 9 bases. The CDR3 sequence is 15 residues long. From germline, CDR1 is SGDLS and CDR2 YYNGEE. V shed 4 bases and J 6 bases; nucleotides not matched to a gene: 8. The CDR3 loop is CASSMRTSVGNEQFF. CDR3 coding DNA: TGTGCCAGCAGCATGCGGACTAGCGTCGGCAATGAGCAGTTCTTC.

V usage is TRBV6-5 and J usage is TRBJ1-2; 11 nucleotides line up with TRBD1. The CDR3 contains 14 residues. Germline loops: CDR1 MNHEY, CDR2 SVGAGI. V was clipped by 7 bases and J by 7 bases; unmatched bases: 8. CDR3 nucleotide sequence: TGTGCCAGCACAGATGGACAGGGGGCGGGTGGCTACACCTTC. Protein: CASTDGQGAGGYTF.

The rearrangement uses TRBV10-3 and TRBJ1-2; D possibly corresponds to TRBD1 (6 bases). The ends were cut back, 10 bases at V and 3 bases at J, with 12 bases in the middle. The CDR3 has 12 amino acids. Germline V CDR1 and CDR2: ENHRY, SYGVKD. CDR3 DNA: TGTGCCACAAGGGAGGGGGACTATGGCTACACCTTC. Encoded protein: CATREGDYGYTF.

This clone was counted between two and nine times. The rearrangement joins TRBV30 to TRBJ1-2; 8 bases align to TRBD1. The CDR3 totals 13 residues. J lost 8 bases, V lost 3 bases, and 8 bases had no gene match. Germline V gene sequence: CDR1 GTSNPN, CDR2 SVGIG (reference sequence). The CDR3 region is CAWSLQGAWGYTF. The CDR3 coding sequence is TGTGCCTGGAGCCTTCAGGGGGCGTGGGGCTACACCTTC.

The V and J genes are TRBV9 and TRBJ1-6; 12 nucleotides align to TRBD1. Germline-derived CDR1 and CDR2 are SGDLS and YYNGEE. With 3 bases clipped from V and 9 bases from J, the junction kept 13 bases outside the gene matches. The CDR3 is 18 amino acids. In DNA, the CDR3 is TGTGCCAGCAGCGCCCAACCCGGGGACAGGGGGCGCGTTTCACCCCTCCACTTT. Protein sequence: CASSAQPGDRGRVSPLHF.

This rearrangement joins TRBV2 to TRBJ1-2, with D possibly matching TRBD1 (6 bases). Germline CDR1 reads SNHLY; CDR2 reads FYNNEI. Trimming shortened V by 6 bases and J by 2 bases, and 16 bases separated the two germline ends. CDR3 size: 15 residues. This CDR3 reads CASRNPGQRNYGYTF. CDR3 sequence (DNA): TGTGCCAGCAGGAATCCGGGACAACGAAACTATGGCTACACCTTC.

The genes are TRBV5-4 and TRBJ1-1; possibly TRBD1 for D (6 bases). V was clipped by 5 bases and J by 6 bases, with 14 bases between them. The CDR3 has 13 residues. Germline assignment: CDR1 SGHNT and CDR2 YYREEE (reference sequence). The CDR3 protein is CASSTLQGPEAFF. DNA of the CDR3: TGTGCCAGCAGTACACTCCAGGGGCCTGAAGCTTTCTTT.

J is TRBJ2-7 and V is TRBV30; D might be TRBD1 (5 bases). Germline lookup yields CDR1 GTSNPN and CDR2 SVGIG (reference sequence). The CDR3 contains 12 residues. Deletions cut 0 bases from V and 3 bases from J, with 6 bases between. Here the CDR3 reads CAWSVGVYEQYF. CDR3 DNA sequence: TGTGCCTGGAGTGTAGGGGTCTACGAGCAGTACTTC.

CDR3 nucleotides: TGTGCCAGCAGCTGGGCGGTGGGGGCAAACACTGAAGCTTTCTTT. As protein: CASSWAVGANTEAFF. This chain links TRBV5-4 with TRBJ1-1; possible D gene TRBD1, 6 bases. Looked up from germline, CDR1 is SGHNT and CDR2 is YYREEE (reference sequence). V shed 3 bases and J shed 2 bases, with 14 bases lying between them. The CDR3 is 15 residues long.